This passage covers 21 T cell receptor beta chains from one sample sequenced in a study of glioma-infiltrating T cells. TCR alpha and beta CDR3 regions were amplified from RNA using iRepertoire nested multiplex PCR. TCRdb fed the multiplex PCR reads into MiXCR, producing one record per CDR3 protein. The sample yields over 3,000 distinct CDR3 sequences, approximately 40% seen once. Input material: glioma tissue, nonneoplastic brain tissue, or PBMCs (not recorded which). The source is a human donor with low-grade glioma or glioblastoma, undergoing nonglioma brain surgery, or in good health (not recorded which).

Points on this clonotype: A much larger clonotype is one base distant, so this may be a read error. CDR3 residues: CTSSQARGGQQYF. In nucleotides, the CDR3 is TGTACCAGCAGCCAAGCGCGGGGAGGCCAGCAGTACTTC. The chain has TRBV3-1 and TRBJ2-7, with D possibly TRBD2 on 6 matching bases. The CDR3 spans 13 residues. Germline CDR1 is LGHDT and CDR2 is YNNKEL (reference sequence).

This clonotype ranks as medium-sized (0.01 to 0.1%). The CDR3 reads CASSYTQTGHYGYTF. CDR3 sequence (DNA): TGTGCCAGCAGTTACACCCAGACAGGGCACTATGGCTACACCTTC. V and J are TRBV6-6 and TRBJ1-2, with 7 positions matching TRBD1. CDR1 MNHNY and CDR2 SVGAGI come from the germline V gene (reference sequence). V trimming: 2 bases; J trimming: 3 bases; junction bases outside the gene matches: 6. CDR3 length: 15 residues.

Relative to its sample, this clonotype is medium-sized. CDR3 DNA sequence: TGTGCCACCAGCAGAGACTACGGGACTAACACTGAAGCTTTCTTT. It specifies CATSRDYGTNTEAFF. This chain links TRBV15 with TRBJ1-1; weak D call: TRBD1 (5 bases). V was shortened by 0 bases and J by 2 bases, with 10 bases between the two germline ends. The CDR3 has 15 residues. The germline CDR1 and CDR2 sequences are LNHNV and YYDKDF (reference sequence).

This clonotype showed up just a few times. The chain couples TRBV29-1 to TRBJ2-3; tentatively, D is TRBD1 (6 bases). The V end was cut by 5 bases, the J end by 2 bases, with 8 bases between. CDR1 is SQVTM, CDR2 ANQGSEA, per germline. The CDR3 length is 12 residues. CDR3 sequence (DNA): TGCAGCGTTAGGGACAACACAGATACGCAGTATTTT. This codes for CSVRDNTDTQYF.

Concerning this clonotype: One end of the junction varies from germline; a read error may be responsible. The chain has TRBV20-1 and TRBJ2-1; D remains ambiguous. Germline assignment: CDR1 DFQATT and CDR2 SNEGSKA (reference sequence). The CDR3 consists of 10 residues. The CDR3 spells CGARREEQFF. CDR3 nucleotides: TGCGGTGCTCGCCGTGAGGAGCAGTTCTTC.

By sample share, this clonotype is medium-sized. The chain has TRBV7-2 and TRBJ1-1; a possible D gene is TRBD1 (5 bases). The germline V and J ends were trimmed by 4 bases and 7 bases, with 10 bases remaining between them. Germline CDR1 is SGHTA and CDR2 is FQGNSA. CDR3 size: 12 residues. The CDR3 loop reads CASSWGRLEAFF. The CDR3 DNA follows: TGTGCCAGCAGCTGGGGACGCCTTGAAGCTTTCTTT.

By sample share, this clonotype is medium-sized. V and J are TRBV7-9 and TRBJ2-7; the D call may be TRBD1 or TRBD2 (6 bases each). The CDR3 has 15 amino acids. Trimming shortened V by 5 bases and J by 6 bases, and 20 bases separated the two germline ends. Per the germline V gene, CDR1 is SEHNR and CDR2 is FQNEAQ (reference sequence). The CDR3 DNA sequence: TGTGCCAGCAGCCCCTGGGACTTCGGGGGCCTCGAGCAGTACTTC. It translates to CASSPWDFGGLEQYF.

With respect to this clonotype: One junction end does not reproduce the germline sequence, and a read error may be involved. This chain's CDR3 is CASSHTGTNNEPQHF. The CDR3 DNA reads as TGTGCCAGCAGCCATACCGGGACCAACAATGAGCCCCAGCATTTT. J is TRBJ1-5 and V is TRBV7-3, with a tentative D call TRBD1 (5 bases). Looked up from germline, CDR1 is SGHTA and CDR2 is FQGTGA. This CDR3 is built from 15 residues.

This clonotype was counted at least ten times. The chain has TRBV5-1 and TRBJ2-3, with 8 bases fitting TRBD1. With V trimmed by 4 bases and J by 3 bases, 4 bases remained unmatched. Germline lookup yields CDR1 SGHRS and CDR2 YFSETQ. The CDR3 is made up of 14 amino acids. In nucleotides, the CDR3 is TGCGCCAGCAGCAAGGGACAGGTTACAGATACGCAGTATTTT. Its translation is CASSKGQVTDTQYF.

The sample holds many counts of this clonotype. The rearrangement links TRBV3-1 to TRBJ1-2, with D possibly being TRBD1 (5 bases). The V and J ends lost 5 bases and 4 bases respectively, with 11 bases between them. The CDR3 sequence is 13 residues long. The germline V gene has CDR1 LGHDT and CDR2 YNNKEL (reference sequence). The CDR3 here is CASSTGGTYGYTF. In DNA form, the CDR3 reads TGTGCCAGCAGCACCGGGGGTACCTATGGCTACACCTTC.

The chain couples TRBV7-2 to TRBJ2-7; 10 nucleotides agree with TRBD2. Germline V lookup: CDR1 SGHTA, CDR2 FQGNSA. The CDR3 length is 14 residues. Germline trimming cut 6 bases from V and 3 bases from J; bases unmatched to any gene: 5. The CDR3 sequence: CASRPSGSHYEQYF. DNA for the CDR3: TGTGCCAGCAGGCCTAGCGGGAGCCACTACGAGCAGTACTTC.

Points on this clonotype: A junction boundary mismatches the germline segment, possibly from a read error. The chain links TRBV11-1 to TRBJ2-7; 12 nucleotides align to TRBD2. The CDR3 has 15 amino acids. Germline lookup yields CDR1 SGHAT and CDR2 FQDESV (reference sequence). This chain's CDR3 is CASSTASGGAYGQYF. CDR3 in DNA: TGTGCCAGCAGCACCGCTAGCGGGGGGGCCTACGGGCAGTACTTC.

This chain links TRBV7-2 with TRBJ1-4; possible D gene TRBD1, 5 bases. Germline-derived CDR1 and CDR2 are SGHTA and FQGNSA. The CDR3 extends over 14 amino acids. V dropped 0 bases and J dropped 7 bases, with 9 bases sitting between them. Here the CDR3 DNA reads TGTGCCAGCAGCTTAGCGAGGGACCGTGAAAAACTGTTTTTT. This translates into CASSLARDREKLFF.

As regards this clonotype: Germline is not matched at one junction end, which may reflect a read error. The chain joins TRBV28 to TRBJ2-1; unclear D gene. This CDR3 has 12 residues. Germline CDR1 MDHEN, CDR2 SYDVKM. The DNA for the CDR3 is TGTGCCAGCAGTTTACGCGGTAGCTCTGAGCAGTTC. Translating gives CASSLRGSSEQF.

A word on this clonotype: Likely a read error: the CDR3 ends without its conserved phenylalanine or tryptophan. The chain employs TRBV7-2 and TRBJ2-7; 11 bases are shared with TRBD2. The germline V gene has CDR1 SGHTA and CDR2 FQGNSA. The CDR3 runs to 18 residues. V trimming: 2 bases; J trimming: 3 bases; junction bases outside the gene matches: 12. DNA for the CDR3: TGTGCCAGCAGCTTACACCCACTAGCGGGAGACCAAGTCTACGAGCAGTACCTC. Amino acid sequence: CASSLHPLAGDQVYEQYL.

About this clonotype: The junction departs from germline at one end; a sequencing error may be responsible. This sequence joins TRBV12-3 or TRBV12-4 and TRBJ2-5; 9 bases map to TRBD2. This CDR3 is 15 amino acids long. CDR3 sequence (DNA): TGTGCCAGCAGTTTTGGCGGGAGGGCCGGAGAGACCCAGTGCTTC. Amino acid sequence: CASSFGGRAGETQCF.

This clonotype occurred many times. The chain uses TRBV18 and TRBJ2-7, with D uncertain. Germline CDR1 is KGHSH and CDR2 is LQKENI. This CDR3 has 14 residues. Trimming stripped 3 bases from V and 3 bases from J, with 12 bases between. The CDR3: CASSPQSERYEQYF. CDR3 DNA sequence: TGTGCCAGCTCACCTCAGTCGGAGCGCTACGAGCAGTACTTC.

The gene calls are TRBV27 and TRBJ1-1; D not certain. The CDR3 length is 16 residues. Germline lookup yields CDR1 MNHEY and CDR2 SMNVEV (reference sequence). The V end lost 8 bases, the J end lost 0 bases, and 19 bases lay between the germline ends. This CDR3 reads CASGRNEVLMNTEAFF. CDR3 DNA sequence: TGTGCCAGCGGGAGGAACGAGGTGCTCATGAACACTGAAGCTTTCTTT.

This clonotype has ten or more counts. Relative to the germline gene, one junction end is altered; a read error may explain this. This rearrangement joins TRBV3-1 to TRBJ2-7; 9 bases agree with TRBD1. The CDR3 sequence is 15 residues long. Per germline, CDR1 LGHDT and CDR2 YNNKEL (reference sequence). CDR3 nucleotide sequence: TGTGCCAGCAGCCAAGTGGACAGGGGTTCCTCCGAGCAGTACTTC. It specifies CASSQVDRGSSEQYF.

A remark on this clonotype: A junction boundary mismatches the germline segment, possibly from a read error. The chain links TRBV6-1 to TRBJ2-7; weak D call: TRBD2 (6 bases). CDR1 is MNHNS, CDR2 SASEGT, per germline. This CDR3 has 15 amino acids. The CDR3 sequence: CASSLLDYATHEQYF. CDR3 nucleotides: TGCGCCAGCAGCTTATTGGACTATGCCACCCACGAGCAGTACTTC.

This clonotype is medium-sized. The chain recombines TRBV28 with TRBJ2-5, with 7 bases lining up with TRBD1. V shed 5 bases and J 1 base; nucleotides not matched to a gene: 16. The length of the CDR3 is 18 residues. Per the germline V gene, CDR1 is MDHEN and CDR2 is SYDVKM. This CDR3 is CASSTYYAPGQTQETQYF. In DNA, the CDR3 is TGTGCCAGCAGTACCTACTATGCCCCGGGACAGACCCAAGAGACCCAGTACTTC. Combining the CDR3 with reference TRBV28 and TRBJ2-5 gives the whole variable domain DVKVTQSSRYLVKRTGEKVFLECVQDMDHENMFWYRQDPGLGLRLIYFSYDVKMKEKGDIPEGYSVSREKKERFSLILESASTNQTSMYLCASSTYYAPGQTQETQYFGPGTRLLVL.